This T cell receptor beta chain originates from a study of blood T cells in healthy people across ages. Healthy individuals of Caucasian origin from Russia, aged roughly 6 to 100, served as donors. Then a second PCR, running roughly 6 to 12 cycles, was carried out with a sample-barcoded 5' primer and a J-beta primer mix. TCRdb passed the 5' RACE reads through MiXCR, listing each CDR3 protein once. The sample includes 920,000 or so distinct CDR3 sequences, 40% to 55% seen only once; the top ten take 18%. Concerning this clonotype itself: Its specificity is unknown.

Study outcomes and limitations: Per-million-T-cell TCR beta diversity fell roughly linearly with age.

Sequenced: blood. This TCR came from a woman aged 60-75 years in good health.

The CDR3 region is CAISHGTGRYSGANVLTF. In DNA form, the CDR3 reads TGTGCCATCAGTCACGGGACAGGAAGATACTCTGGGGCCAACGTCCTGACTTTC. The chain is built from TRBV10-3 and TRBJ2-6; 8 bases match TRBD1. This CDR3 is built from 18 residues. Losses at the gene ends were 5 bases for V and 0 bases for J; bases not matched to a gene: 9. From germline, CDR1 is ENHRY and CDR2 SYGVKD.